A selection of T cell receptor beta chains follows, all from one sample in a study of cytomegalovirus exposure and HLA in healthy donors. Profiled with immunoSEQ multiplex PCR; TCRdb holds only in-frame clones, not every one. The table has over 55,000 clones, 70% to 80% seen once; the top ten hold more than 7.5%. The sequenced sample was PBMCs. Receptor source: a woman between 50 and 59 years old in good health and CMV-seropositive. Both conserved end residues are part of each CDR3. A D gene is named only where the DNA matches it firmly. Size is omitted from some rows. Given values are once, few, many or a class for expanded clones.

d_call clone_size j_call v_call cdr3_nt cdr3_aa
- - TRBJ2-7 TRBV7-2 TGTGCCAGCAGCTTTTCCGGGGGTTACTCCTACGAGCAGTACTTC CASSFSGGYSYEQYF
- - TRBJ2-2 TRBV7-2 TGTGCCAGCAGCTTGCAGGGATTATCCGGGGAGCTGTTTTTT CASSLQGLSGELFF
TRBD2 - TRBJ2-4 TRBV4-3 TGCGCCAGCAGCCAAGATGGGCCCAGCGGGGGGGCCAAAAACATTCAGTACTTC CASSQDGPSGGAKNIQYF
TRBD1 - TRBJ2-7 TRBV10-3 TGTGCCATCAGTGACTTTGGGACAGGACTACGCTACGAGCAGTACTTC CAISDFGTGLRYEQYF
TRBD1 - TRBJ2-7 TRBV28 TGTGCCGCTTCGACAGGGTCCTACGAGCAGTACTTC CAASTGSYEQYF
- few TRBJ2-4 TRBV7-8 TGTGCCAGCAGCCAGACCCTCAGGGGGGATCCCAAAAACATTCAGTACTTC CASSQTLRGDPKNIQYF
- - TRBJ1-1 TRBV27 TGTGCCAGCTGTCGTGTACGGGGGTACACTGAAGCTTTCTTT CASCRVRGYTEAFF
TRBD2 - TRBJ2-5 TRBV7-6 TGTGCCAGCAGCCCAGGACTAGCGGAACTCTTGGGGGAGACCCAGTACTTC CASSPGLAELLGETQYF
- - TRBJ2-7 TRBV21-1 TGTGCCAGCAGCAAAGGGAGGAGCGAGCAGTACTTC CASSKGRSEQYF
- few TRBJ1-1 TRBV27 TGTGCCAGCAGTTTAGTGCCCAGGGCCACTGAAGCTTTCTTT CASSLVPRATEAFF
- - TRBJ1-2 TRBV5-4 TGTGCCAGCAGCCCTGAGGGAGTTAACTATGGCTACACCTTC CASSPEGVNYGYTF
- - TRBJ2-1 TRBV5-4 TGTGCCAGCAGCTTCGAGCGGAACAATGAGCAGTTCTTC CASSFERNNEQFF
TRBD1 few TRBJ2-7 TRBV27 TGTGCCAGCAGTCCCCGGACAGGGGGCGACGAGCAGTACTTC CASSPRTGGDEQYF
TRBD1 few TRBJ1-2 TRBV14 TGTGCCAGCAGCCAAGATCTGGGCAGGGGGCTCGGTGGCTACACCTTC CASSQDLGRGLGGYTF
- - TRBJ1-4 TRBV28 TGTGCCAGCAGAGACAGTATTCTCCGAAAACTGTTTTTT CASRDSILRKLFF
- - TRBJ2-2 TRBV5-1 TGCGCCAGCAGCTTTGGAGGGGGGGAAGCCGGGGAGCTGTTTTTT CASSFGGGEAGELFF
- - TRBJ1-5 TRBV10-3 TGTGCCATCAGTGAGTCTAATAGGGAGTATAGCAATCAGCCCCAGCATTTT CAISESNREYSNQPQHF
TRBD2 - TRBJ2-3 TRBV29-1 TGCAGCGCCGCGACTAGCGGGGTAGATACGCAGTATTTT CSAATSGVDTQYF
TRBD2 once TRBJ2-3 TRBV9 TGTGCCAGCAGCGGTAGCGGGGGCACGGGGACAGATACGCAGTATTTT CASSGSGGTGTDTQYF
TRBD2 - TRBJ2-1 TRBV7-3 TGTGCCAGCAGTCCCGGACTAGCCCACTTCTCCTACAATGAGCAGTTCTTC CASSPGLAHFSYNEQFF
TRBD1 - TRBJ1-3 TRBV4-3 TGCGCCAGCAGCCAAGATCTCAGGGGGACTGGAAACACCATATATTTT CASSQDLRGTGNTIYF
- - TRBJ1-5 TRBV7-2 TGTGCCAGCAGCGTCGACAGTAATAATCAGCCCCAGCATTTT CASSVDSNNQPQHF
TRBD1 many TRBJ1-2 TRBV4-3 TGCGCCAGCAGCCCCGGGACAGGGGATGGGGCCTATGGCTACACCTTC CASSPGTGDGAYGYTF
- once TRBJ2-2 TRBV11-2 TGTGCCAGCAGCTTATACGGCACCGGGGAGCTGTTTTTT CASSLYGTGELFF
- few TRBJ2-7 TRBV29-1 TGCAGCGTTGAGGAGGGCCCCTACGAGCAGTACTTC CSVEEGPYEQYF
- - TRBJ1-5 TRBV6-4 TGTGCCAGCAGTGAAGGTGAGGGACAGCCCCAGCATTTT CASSEGEGQPQHF
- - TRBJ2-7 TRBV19 TGTGCCAGTAGTAGGCGGGCCTCCTACGAGCAGTACTTC CASSRRASYEQYF
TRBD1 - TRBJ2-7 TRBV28 TGTGCCAGCAGTTCACCGGGACAGACGGTAACCTACGAGCAGTACTTC CASSSPGQTVTYEQYF
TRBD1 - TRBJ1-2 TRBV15 TGTGCCACCAGCAGAGTGGCAGGGGGCAAGGGCTACACCTTC CATSRVAGGKGYTF
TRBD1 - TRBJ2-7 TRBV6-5 TGTGCCAGCAGTTACGCAGGGGGACCCGGCGCCGAGCAGTACTTC CASSYAGGPGAEQYF
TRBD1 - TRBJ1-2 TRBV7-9 TGTGCCAGCAGCTTAGGAGGGGACAGGGGGCGTTCGAGTGGCTACACCTTC CASSLGGDRGRSSGYTF
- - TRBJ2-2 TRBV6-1 TGTGCCAGCAGTGAATTCGGCGGCACCGGGGAGCTGTTTTTT CASSEFGGTGELFF
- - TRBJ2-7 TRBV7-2 TGTGCCAGCAGCCGCGGCAGGGTCTACGAGCAGTACTTC CASSRGRVYEQYF
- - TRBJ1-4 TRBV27 TGTGCCAGCAGTTTATCGGTGGCAGGGAAGGGAAAACTGTTTTTT CASSLSVAGKGKLFF
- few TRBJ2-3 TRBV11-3 TGTGCCAGCAGCTTATCCTCCCCGGGGTCCACAGATACGCAGTATTTT CASSLSSPGSTDTQYF
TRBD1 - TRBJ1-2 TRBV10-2 TGCGCCAGCGGAGGGACAGGGGATGGCTTCGGAGGCTACACCTTC CASGGTGDGFGGYTF